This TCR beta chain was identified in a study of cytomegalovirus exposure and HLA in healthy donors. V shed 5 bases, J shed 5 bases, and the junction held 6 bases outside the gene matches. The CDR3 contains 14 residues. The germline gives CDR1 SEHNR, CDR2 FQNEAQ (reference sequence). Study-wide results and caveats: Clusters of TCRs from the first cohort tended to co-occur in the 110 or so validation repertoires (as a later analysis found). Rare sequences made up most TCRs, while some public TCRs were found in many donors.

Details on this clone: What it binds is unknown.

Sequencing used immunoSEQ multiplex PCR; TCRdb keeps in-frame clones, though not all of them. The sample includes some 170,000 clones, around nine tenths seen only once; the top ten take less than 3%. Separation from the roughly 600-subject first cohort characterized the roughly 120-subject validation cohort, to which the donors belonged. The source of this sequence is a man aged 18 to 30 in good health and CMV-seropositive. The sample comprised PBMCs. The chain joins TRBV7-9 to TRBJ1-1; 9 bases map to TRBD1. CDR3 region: CASSTTGGTTEAFF. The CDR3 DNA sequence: TGTGCCAGCAGCACGACAGGGGGGACGACTGAAGCTTTCTTT.